Listed below are T cell receptor beta chains from one sample, sequenced in a study of cytomegalovirus exposure and HLA in healthy donors. Method: immunoSEQ multiplex PCR; TCRdb's copy keeps in-frame clones and lacks some. The repertoire includes approximately 200,000 clones, over 75% of them detected once, and about 2.5% sits in the top ten. Sequenced: PBMCs. Receptors were obtained from a woman in her fifties or sixties in good health and CMV-seronegative. Each CDR3 is given with its conserved first and last residue.

V | CDR3
TRBV6-6 | CASSYSANQETQYF
TRBV27 | CASSFLGMGSSGRTCEQYF
TRBV10-3 | CAIAGVDTQYF
TRBV28 | CASSLPGSAAEQYF
TRBV27 | CASRPARGIFRETQYF
TRBV7-9 | CASSRGSLTDTQYF
TRBV25-1 | CASRGSYNGQFF
TRBV2 | CASPLSNYLDTYNEQFF
TRBV6-5 | CASSYYGTGLDTQYF
TRBV4-3 | CASSQGSGGLHTEAFF
TRBV6-1 | CASSAATGTGGTGNTIYF
TRBV28 | CASSLRPSGRSEQYF
TRBV7-9 | CASSLDGHSGIEAFF
TRBV2 | CASSEPGFTGELFF
TRBV7-2 | CASSLAVGGGYTF
TRBV2 | CASLYSGYGYTF
TRBV5-4 | CASSLLAGSYEQYF
TRBV9 | CASGAGVRDQPQHF
TRBV7-9 | CASSSEIYSNQPQHF
TRBV9 | CASSQQGESHQPQHF
TRBV28 | CASSFIGPGMSEQYF
TRBV2 | CASREDSGNTIYF
TRBV27 | CASRRMNTEAFF
TRBV6-5 | CASSPGQPNTEAFF
TRBV4-1 | CASSLAAGETQYF
TRBV6-1 | CATSGRGGNEQFF
TRBV27 | CASSLVGLSGGYEQYF
TRBV5-4 | CASSSLGVEQYF
TRBV27 | CASSLSGDKGVDTQYF
TRBV5-6 | CASSLWTGLYEQYF
TRBV19 | CASRDWGYDNQPQHF
TRBV6-5 | CASSYSFSGANVLTF
TRBV25-1 | CASGAGSSYNEQFF
TRBV28 | CASSFFNVNTIYF
TRBV23-1 | CASTPTQVGSSTDTQYF